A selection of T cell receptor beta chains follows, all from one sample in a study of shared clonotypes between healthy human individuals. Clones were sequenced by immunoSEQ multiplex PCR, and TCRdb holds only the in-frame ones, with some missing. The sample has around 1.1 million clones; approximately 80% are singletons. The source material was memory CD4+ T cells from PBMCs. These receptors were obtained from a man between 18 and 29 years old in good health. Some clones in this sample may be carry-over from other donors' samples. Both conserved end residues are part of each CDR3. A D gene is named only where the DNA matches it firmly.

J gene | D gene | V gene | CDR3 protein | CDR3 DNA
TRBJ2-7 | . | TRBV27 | CASGGRGFREQYF | TGTGCCAGCGGGGGCCGTGGATTTAGGGAGCAGTACTTC
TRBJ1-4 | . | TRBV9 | CASSVASGTFEKLFF | TGTGCCAGCAGCGTAGCGTCCGGGACCTTTGAAAAACTGTTTTTT
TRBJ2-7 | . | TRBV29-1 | CSVVRGRDGGYEQYF | TGCAGCGTTGTACGGGGGCGGGACGGAGGTTACGAGCAGTACTTC
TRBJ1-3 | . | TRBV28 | CASSLVQSSGNTIYF | TGTGCCAGCAGTTTGGTACAGTCCTCTGGAAACACCATATATTTT
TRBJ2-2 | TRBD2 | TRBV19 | CASSIGLSGNGELFF | TGTGCCAGTAGTATTGGGTTGAGCGGGAACGGGGAGCTGTTTTTT
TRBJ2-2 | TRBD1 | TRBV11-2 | CASRPRGQGTGELFF | TGTGCCAGCAGGCCGAGGGGGCAGGGTACCGGGGAGCTGTTTTTT
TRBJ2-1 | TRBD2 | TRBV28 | CASSSPGTSGWGDEQFF | TGTGCCAGCAGTTCGCCCGGGACTAGCGGGTGGGGCGATGAGCAGTTCTTC
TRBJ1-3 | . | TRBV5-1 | CASSPEGKRGNTIYF | TGCGCCAGCAGCCCGGAGGGCAAGCGGGGAAACACCATATATTTT
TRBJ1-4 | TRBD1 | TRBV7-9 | CASSLYQGATNEKLFF | TGTGCCAGCAGCTTATATCAGGGGGCGACTAATGAAAAACTGTTTTTT
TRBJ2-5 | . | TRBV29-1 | CSVMGQETQYF | TGCAGCGTTATGGGTCAAGAGACCCAGTACTTC
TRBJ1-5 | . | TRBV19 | CASTPSGSPIQPQHF | TGTGCCAGTACCCCATCGGGATCTCCCATACAGCCCCAGCATTTT
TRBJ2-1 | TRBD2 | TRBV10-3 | CAISEFRGSSYNEQFF | TGTGCCATCAGTGAGTTTCGCGGGAGCTCCTACAATGAGCAGTTCTTC
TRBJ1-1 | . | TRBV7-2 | CASSLAGGKDTEAFF | TGTGCCAGCAGCTTAGCCGGGGGAAAGGACACTGAAGCTTTCTTT
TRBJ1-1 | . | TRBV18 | CASSPSGLRVNTEAFF | TGTGCCAGCTCACCAAGTGGGCTTAGGGTGAACACTGAAGCTTTCTTT
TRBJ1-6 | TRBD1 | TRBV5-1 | CASSQTGIPNSPLHF | TGCGCCAGCAGCCAGACAGGGATCCCTAATTCACCCCTCCACTTT